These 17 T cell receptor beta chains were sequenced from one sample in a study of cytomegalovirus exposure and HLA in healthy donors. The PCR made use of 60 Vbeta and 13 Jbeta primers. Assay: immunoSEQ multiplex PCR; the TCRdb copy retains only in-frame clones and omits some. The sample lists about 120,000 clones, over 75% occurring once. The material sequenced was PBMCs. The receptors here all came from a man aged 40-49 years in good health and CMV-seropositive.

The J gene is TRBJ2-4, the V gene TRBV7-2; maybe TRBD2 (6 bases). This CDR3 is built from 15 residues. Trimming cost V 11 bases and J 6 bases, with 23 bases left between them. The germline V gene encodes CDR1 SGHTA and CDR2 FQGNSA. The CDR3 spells CAGTLLSGGVNIQYF. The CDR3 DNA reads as TGTGCCGGCACCTTACTATCCGGGGGAGTAAACATTCAGTACTTC.

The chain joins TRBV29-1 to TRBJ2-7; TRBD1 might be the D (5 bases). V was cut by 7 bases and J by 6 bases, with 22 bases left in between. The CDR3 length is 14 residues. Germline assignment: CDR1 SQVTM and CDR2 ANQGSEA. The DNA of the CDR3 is TGCAGCGGTATAATTACAGGTTCGGGCGCCGAGCAGTACTTC. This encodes CSGIITGSGAEQYF.

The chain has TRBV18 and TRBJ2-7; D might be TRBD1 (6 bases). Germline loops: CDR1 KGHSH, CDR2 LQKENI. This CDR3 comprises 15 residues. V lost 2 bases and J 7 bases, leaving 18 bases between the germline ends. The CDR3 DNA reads TGTGCCAGCTCACCAAGGGGGACGGTTACTAGGGAGCAGTACTTC. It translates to CASSPRGTVTREQYF.

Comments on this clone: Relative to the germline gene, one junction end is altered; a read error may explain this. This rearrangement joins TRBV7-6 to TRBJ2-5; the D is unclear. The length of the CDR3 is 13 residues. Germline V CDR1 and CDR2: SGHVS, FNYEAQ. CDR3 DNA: TGTGCCAGCAGCTTAGGTGGCTGGGCAGGTACGCACTTC. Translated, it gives CASSLGGWAGTHF.

As DNA, the CDR3 is TGCGCCAGCAGCCATGCCGGGACAGGGGTTTATGGGGCCAACGTCCTGACTTTC. This encodes CASSHAGTGVYGANVLTF. The gene calls are TRBV4-3 and TRBJ2-6, with 10 positions matching TRBD1. The V gene end was trimmed by 3 bases and the J gene end by 3 bases; junction bases not matched to a gene: 8. The germline V gene encodes CDR1 LGHNA and CDR2 YSLEER. The CDR3 is made up of 18 amino acids.

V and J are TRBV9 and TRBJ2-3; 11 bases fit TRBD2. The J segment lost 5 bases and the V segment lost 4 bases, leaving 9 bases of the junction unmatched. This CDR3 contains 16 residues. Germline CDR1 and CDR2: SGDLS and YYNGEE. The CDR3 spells CASSPVAGGRVDTQYF. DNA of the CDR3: TGTGCCAGCAGCCCTGTAGCGGGGGGGCGGGTAGATACGCAGTATTTT.

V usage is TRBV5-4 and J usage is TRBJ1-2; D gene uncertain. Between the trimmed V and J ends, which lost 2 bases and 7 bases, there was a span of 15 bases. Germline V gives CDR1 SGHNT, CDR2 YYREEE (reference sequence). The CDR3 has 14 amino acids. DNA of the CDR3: TGTGCCAGCAGCTTAGCGGTGGATCCTGGTGGCTACACCTTC. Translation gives CASSLAVDPGGYTF.

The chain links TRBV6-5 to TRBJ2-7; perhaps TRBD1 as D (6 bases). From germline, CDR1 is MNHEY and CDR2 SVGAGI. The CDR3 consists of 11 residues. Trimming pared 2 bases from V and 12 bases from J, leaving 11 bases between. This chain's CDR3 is CASSYEGVPYF. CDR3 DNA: TGTGCCAGCAGTTACGAGGGGGTTCCGTACTTC.

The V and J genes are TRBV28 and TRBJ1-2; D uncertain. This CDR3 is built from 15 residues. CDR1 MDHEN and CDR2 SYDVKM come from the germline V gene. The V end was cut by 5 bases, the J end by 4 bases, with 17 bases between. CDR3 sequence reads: CASSPPILPLYGYTF. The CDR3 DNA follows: TGTGCCAGCAGTCCTCCCATACTACCCCTCTATGGCTACACCTTC.

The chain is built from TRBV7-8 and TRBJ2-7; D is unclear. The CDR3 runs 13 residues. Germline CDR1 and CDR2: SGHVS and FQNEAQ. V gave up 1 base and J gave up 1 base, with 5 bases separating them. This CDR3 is CASSLGHSYEQYF. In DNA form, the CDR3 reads TGTGCCAGCAGCTTAGGGCATTCCTACGAGCAGTACTTC. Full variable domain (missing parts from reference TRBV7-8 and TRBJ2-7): GAGVSQSPRYKVAKRGQDVALRCDPISGHVSLFWYQQALGQGPEFLTYFQNEAQLDKSGLPSDRFFAERPEGSVSTLKIQRTQQEDSAVYLCASSLGHSYEQYFGPGTRLTVT.

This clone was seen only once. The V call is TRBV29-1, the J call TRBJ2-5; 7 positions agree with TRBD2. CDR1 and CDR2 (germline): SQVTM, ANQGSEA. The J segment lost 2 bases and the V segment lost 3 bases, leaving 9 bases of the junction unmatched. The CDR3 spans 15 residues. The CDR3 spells CSVERRSSGQETQYF. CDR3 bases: TGCAGCGTTGAGCGCCGATCTAGCGGACAAGAGACCCAGTACTTC.

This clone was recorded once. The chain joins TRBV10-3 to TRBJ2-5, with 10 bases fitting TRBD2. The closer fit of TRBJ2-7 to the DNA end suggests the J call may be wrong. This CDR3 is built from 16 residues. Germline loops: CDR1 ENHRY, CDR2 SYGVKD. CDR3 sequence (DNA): TGTGCCATCAGTGCCCCATCTAGCGGGGGCTCCTACGAGCAGTACTTC. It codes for CAISAPSSGGSYEQYF.

CDR3: CASSRFPGGANTEAFF. CDR3 sequence (DNA): TGTGCCAGCAGTCGCTTTCCAGGGGGCGCGAACACTGAAGCTTTCTTT. This chain joins TRBV6-4 and TRBJ1-1, with TRBD1 matching over 8 bases. Trimming at V came to 5 bases and at J to 1 base, leaving 9 bases not matched to a gene. The CDR3 length is 16 residues. Germline V lookup: CDR1 MRHNA, CDR2 SNTAGT.

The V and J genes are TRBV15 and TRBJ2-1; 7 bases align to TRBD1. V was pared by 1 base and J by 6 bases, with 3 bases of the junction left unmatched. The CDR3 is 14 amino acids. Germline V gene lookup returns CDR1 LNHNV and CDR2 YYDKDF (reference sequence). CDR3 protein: CATSRGQGGNEQFF. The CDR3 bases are TGTGCCACCAGCAGAGGACAGGGTGGCAATGAGCAGTTCTTC.

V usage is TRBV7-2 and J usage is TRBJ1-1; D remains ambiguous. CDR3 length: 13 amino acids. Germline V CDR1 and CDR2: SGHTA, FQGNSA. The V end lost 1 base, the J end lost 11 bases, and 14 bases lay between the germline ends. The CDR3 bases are TGTGCCAGCAGCTTAGGCTCCACATCGTACGCTTTCTTT. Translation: CASSLGSTSYAFF.

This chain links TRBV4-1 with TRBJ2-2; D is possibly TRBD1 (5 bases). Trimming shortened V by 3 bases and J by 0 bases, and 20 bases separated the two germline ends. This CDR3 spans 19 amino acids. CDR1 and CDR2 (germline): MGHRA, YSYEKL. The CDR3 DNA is TGCGCCAGCAGCCAGGAAGACTCAGGGATACGTACGAACACCGGGGAGCTGTTTTTT. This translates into CASSQEDSGIRTNTGELFF.

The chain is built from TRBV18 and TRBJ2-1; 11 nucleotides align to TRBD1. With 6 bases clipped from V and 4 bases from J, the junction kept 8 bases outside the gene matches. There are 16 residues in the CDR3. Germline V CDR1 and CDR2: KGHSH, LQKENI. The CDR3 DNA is TGTGCCAGCTCGCCAGACGGACAGGGGGCTTACAATGAGCAGTTCTTC. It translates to CASSPDGQGAYNEQFF. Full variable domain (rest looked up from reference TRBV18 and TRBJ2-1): NAGVMQNPRHLVRRRGQEARLRCSPMKGHSHVYWYRQLPEEGLKFMVYLQKENIIDESGMPKERFSAEFPKEGPSILRIQQVVRGDSAAYFCASSPDGQGAYNEQFFGPGTRLTVL.